The T cell receptor beta chain described here comes from a study of control samples from healthy donors and cancer patients (dated by TCRdb to 2018 to 2020). The germline V gene sets CDR1 to ENHRY and CDR2 to SYGVKD. At the junction V is shortened by 6 bases and J by 0 bases, with 9 bases in between. The CDR3 holds 13 amino acids from the cysteine to the phenylalanine. CDR3 DNA only is kept here, 39 bases in frame from base 1. On this clone: Its recognized antigen is unknown. There are no base qualities to consult, and no much larger clone falls within one base.

Library creation used the immunoSEQ multiplex PCR assay. Imported from immuneACCESS, the table was reduced by TCRdb to in-frame sequences with V and J called. These copies leave out some clones; in studies compared against another copy, an unresolved V gene accounts for under half, and the cause of the remainder is not known. The sample includes under 130,000 clones, with roughly four fifths observed a single time. In total, the top ten clones hold less than 15% of the sample. The receptor was isolated from a woman aged 45-59 years in good health. This chain is built from TRBV10-3 and TRBJ2-7, with the D gene not clear enough to name. Sequenced sample: blood. The DNA reads as follows: TGTGCCATCAGGGGAAGGCTCTCCTACGAGCAGTACTTC. Its product reads: CAIRGRLSYEQYF.